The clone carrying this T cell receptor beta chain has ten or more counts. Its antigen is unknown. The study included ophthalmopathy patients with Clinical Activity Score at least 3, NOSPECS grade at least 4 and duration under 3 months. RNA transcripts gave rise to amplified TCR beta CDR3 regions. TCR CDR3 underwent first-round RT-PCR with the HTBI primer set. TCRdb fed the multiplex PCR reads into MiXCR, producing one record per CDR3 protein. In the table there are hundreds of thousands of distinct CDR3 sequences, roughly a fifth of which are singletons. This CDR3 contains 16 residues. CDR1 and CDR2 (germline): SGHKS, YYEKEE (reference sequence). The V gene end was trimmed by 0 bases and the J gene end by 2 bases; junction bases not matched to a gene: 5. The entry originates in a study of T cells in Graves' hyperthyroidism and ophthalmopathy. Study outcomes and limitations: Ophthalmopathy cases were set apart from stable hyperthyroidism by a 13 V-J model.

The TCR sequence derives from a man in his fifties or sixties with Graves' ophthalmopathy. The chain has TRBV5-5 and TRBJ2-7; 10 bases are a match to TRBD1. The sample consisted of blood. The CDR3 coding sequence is TGTGCCAGCAGCTTGGACGTCGGGACAGGGGCCTACGAGCAGTACTTC. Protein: CASSLDVGTGAYEQYF.